This T cell receptor beta chain was identified in a study of tumor-infiltrating lymphocytes in localized non-small cell lung cancer. Overall study: Several tumor histologies, both smoking statuses, and some post-neoadjuvant chemotherapy samples were included. Tumor tissue and non-adjacent uninvolved lung came from each patient.

With regard to this clone: What it binds is not known.

TCRdb's table, derived via immunoSEQ multiplex PCR, lists solely in-frame clones and lacks some. Here the sample spans 6,000 or so clones, 76% being singletons. Study outcomes and limitations: TCRbeta sequencing showed higher T cell infiltration in tumors than uninvolved lung.

The receptor was derived from a human donor with non-small cell lung cancer. The sequencing input was lung tumor tissue.

This CDR3 reads CASTLAPSGANVLTF. The CDR3 region has the DNA TGTGCCAGCACCCTGGCCCCCTCTGGGGCCAACGTCCTGACTTTC. The chain links TRBV7-9 to TRBJ2-6; D gene ambiguous. Trimming pared 7 bases from V and 0 bases from J, leaving 10 bases between. The CDR3 contains 15 residues. From germline, CDR1 is SEHNR and CDR2 FQNEAQ (reference sequence).